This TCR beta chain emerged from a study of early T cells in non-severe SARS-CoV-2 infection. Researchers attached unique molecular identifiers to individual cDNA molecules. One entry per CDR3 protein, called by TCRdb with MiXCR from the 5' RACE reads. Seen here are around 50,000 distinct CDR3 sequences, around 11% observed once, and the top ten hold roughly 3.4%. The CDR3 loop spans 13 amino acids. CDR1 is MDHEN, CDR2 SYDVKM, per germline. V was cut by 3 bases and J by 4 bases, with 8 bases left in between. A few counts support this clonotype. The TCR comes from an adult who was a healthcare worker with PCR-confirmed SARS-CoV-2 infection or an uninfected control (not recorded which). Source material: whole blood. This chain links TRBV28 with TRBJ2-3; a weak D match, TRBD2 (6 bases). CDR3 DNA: TGTGCCAGCAGTTTGCGCGGGGCAGATACGCAGTATTTT. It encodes CASSLRGADTQYF.